Listed below are T cell receptor beta chains from one sample, sequenced in a study of human T cells and chemical hapten exposure. A single record per CDR3 protein comes from TCRdb applying MiXCR to the RACE reads. The sample includes around 50,000 distinct CDR3 sequences, roughly 9.5% of them seen just once. Sequences were derived from whole blood, sampled in connection with sensitization to the hapten diphenylcyclopropenone (DPC). Every receptor here comes from a woman in her fifties or sixties with alopecia areata. Some clones in this sample may be carry-over from other donors' samples. Each CDR3 is given with its conserved first and last residue. A D gene is named only where the DNA matches it firmly. A clone size is listed for some rows: how often the clone was seen (once, few, many), or a class if it is expanded.

TRBJ2-5 TRBD2 medium-sized TRBV29-1 TGCAGCGTTGTTACCCAGGCGGGAGGAAAAGGAGAGACCCAGTACTTC CSVVTQAGGKGETQYF
TRBJ2-7 - - TRBV28 TGTGCCAGCAGACCCACAGGGACCTACGAGCAGTACTTC CASRPTGTYEQYF
TRBJ2-7 - many TRBV7-6 TGTGCCAGCAGCTTAGTGAGCGGGTCCTACGAGCAGTACTTC CASSLVSGSYEQYF
TRBJ2-7 - many TRBV6-5 TGTGCCAGCAGCCCACAAGGAGCCACGGGGGAGCACGAGCAGTACTTC CASSPQGATGEHEQYF
TRBJ2-1 TRBD2 few TRBV20-1 TGCAGTGCTAGGGGGACTAGCGAGTCCTACAATGAGCAGTTCTTC CSARGTSESYNEQFF
TRBJ1-2 TRBD1 many TRBV11-2 TGTGCCAGCAGCTCCACAGGGGTGATATATGGCTACACCTTC CASSSTGVIYGYTF
TRBJ2-3 TRBD1 many TRBV7-9 TGTGCCAGCAGCTTGGGTGACAGGGGGCCCACAGATACGCAGTATTTT CASSLGDRGPTDTQYF
TRBJ1-4 TRBD1 few TRBV30 TGTGCCTGGAGGACAGGGCTTAACGAAAAACTGTTTTTT CAWRTGLNEKLFF
TRBJ1-1 - many TRBV6-1 TGTGCCAGCAGTGAAGAAGGGGGGACAGCTTTCTTT CASSEEGGTAFF
TRBJ1-2 - few TRBV12-3/TRBV12-4 TGTGCCAGCAGTAAACAGGGCTATGGCTACACCTTC CASSKQGYGYTF
TRBJ2-1 TRBD2 few TRBV20-1 TGCAGTGCTTACGTTGCGGGAGGGATCAATGAGCAGTTCTTC CSAYVAGGINEQFF
TRBJ2-3 TRBD2 few TRBV20-1 TGCAGTGCTATTAGCGGGAGCAGTACAGATACGCAGTATTTT CSAISGSSTDTQYF
TRBJ2-1 TRBD2 many TRBV7-9 TGTGCCAGCAGCTTAGTTCGGCTAGCGGCCGACAATGAGCAGTTCTTC CASSLVRLAADNEQFF
TRBJ1-6 - many TRBV4-1 TGCGCCAGCAGCCAATTCACCGGGTATAATTCACCCCTCCACTTT CASSQFTGYNSPLHF
TRBJ2-7 TRBD2 many TRBV3-1 TGTGCCAGCAGCCACTTAACTAGCGGGAAAGTCTACGAGCAGTACTTC CASSHLTSGKVYEQYF
TRBJ1-5 - many TRBV6-2/TRBV6-3 TGTGCCAGCACCCAAGGCGGGCCCCAGCATTTT CASTQGGPQHF
TRBJ1-6 TRBD1 many TRBV28 TGTGCCAGCAGAAAGGACAGGGGCGCCAATTCACCCCTCCACTTT CASRKDRGANSPLHF
TRBJ2-1 - many TRBV7-2 TGTGCCAGCAGCTTAGTGACAAAGTTCAATGAGCAGTTCTTC CASSLVTKFNEQFF
TRBJ2-1 - many TRBV12-5 TGTGCTAGTGGTTTGGAAGACTACAATGAGCAGTTCTTC CASGLEDYNEQFF
TRBJ2-1 - few TRBV7-2 TGTGCCAGCAGCAAACAAACTAATTCCCTAAACAATGAGCAGTTCTTC CASSKQTNSLNNEQFF
TRBJ2-2 - many TRBV7-9 TGTGCCAGCAGACTCCAGACCACCGGGGAGCTGTTTTTT CASRLQTTGELFF
TRBJ2-2 - many TRBV12-3/TRBV12-4 TGTGCCAGCAGTTTTCTAGGGCAGGGCGCCGGGGAGCTGTTTTTT CASSFLGQGAGELFF
TRBJ2-3 - few TRBV28 TGTGCCAGCAGCCTAGCGAGAGCGGGCACAGATACGCAGTATTTT CASSLARAGTDTQYF
TRBJ2-1 - many TRBV20-1 TGCAGTGCTAGGGACCTTGGGTATGAGCAGTTCTTC CSARDLGYEQFF
TRBJ2-1 - many TRBV19 TGTGCCAGTAGTATGACCCCCCAGGGGTACTACAATGAGCAGTTCTTC CASSMTPQGYYNEQFF
TRBJ2-1 TRBD2 few TRBV11-2 TGTGCCAGCAGCGCGACTAGCGGGAGCTACAATGAGCAGTTCTTC CASSATSGSYNEQFF
TRBJ1-1 - many TRBV5-5 TGTGCCAGCAGCTTTGATGGGCAGGGCATGAACACTGAAGCTTTCTTT CASSFDGQGMNTEAFF
TRBJ2-1 TRBD1 - TRBV13 TGTGCCAGCAGCTTTCCTAGACAGGGGTACAATGAGCAGTTCTTC CASSFPRQGYNEQFF
TRBJ2-7 TRBD2 many TRBV9 TGTGCCAGCAGCCCGGCCTCTAGCGGGAGAACCTACGAGCAGTACTTC CASSPASSGRTYEQYF
TRBJ1-2 TRBD1 many TRBV12-3/TRBV12-4 TGTGCCAGCAGTTATGACAGGGGGTCCTCTGGCTACACCTTC CASSYDRGSSGYTF
TRBJ2-4 - many TRBV20-1 TGCAGTGCTTTAGACCGAGTAGCCAAAAACATTCAGTACTTC CSALDRVAKNIQYF
TRBJ1-3 - - TRBV28 TGTGCCAGCAGAACTCCCGTGATAGCCGGAAACACCATATATTTT CASRTPVIAGNTIYF
TRBJ1-1 - many TRBV7-9 TGTGCCAGCAGCCCGCAACAGGGAAGAGCTTTCTTT CASSPQQGRAFF
TRBJ1-3 - many TRBV10-1 TGCGCCAGCAGTTCCTACTCGGACGCCAACTCTGGAAACACCATATATTTT CASSSYSDANSGNTIYF
TRBJ1-1 - many TRBV30 TGTGCCTATACCTCATCTAGAGGCCTCACTGAAGCTTTCTTT CAYTSSRGLTEAFF
TRBJ2-4 - - TRBV2 TGTGCCAGCACGCTTCTACTGGACAAAAACATTCAGTACTTC CASTLLLDKNIQYF
TRBJ2-7 TRBD1 many TRBV3-1 TGTGCCAGCAGGTTTGGACAGGGAGTTGAGCAGTACTTC CASRFGQGVEQYF
TRBJ2-7 - - TRBV3-1 TGTGCCAGCAGCCAATCCAGATACGAGCAGTACTTC CASSQSRYEQYF
TRBJ2-2 - many TRBV29-1 TGCAGCGCCTTCCGGCGCACCGGGGAGCTGTTTTTT CSAFRRTGELFF
TRBJ1-2 TRBD1 few TRBV20-1 TGCAGTGCCCCACCGGGACAGACTTATGGCTACACCTTC CSAPPGQTYGYTF
TRBJ2-6 - many TRBV24-1 TGTGCCACCAGTGAGGGTGCGTTTGGGGCCAACGTCCTGACTTTC CATSEGAFGANVLTF
TRBJ2-2 - - TRBV29-1 TGCAGCGCCAAGAACACCGGGGAGCTGTTTTTT CSAKNTGELFF
TRBJ2-2 - few TRBV20-1 TGCAGTGCTAGAGCTCGTCCAGTTGCAGGGCCTAACACCGGGGAGCTGTTTTTT CSARARPVAGPNTGELFF
TRBJ2-2 TRBD2 few TRBV3-1 TGTGCCAGCAGCCTTCCGGGACTAGCGGGCACCGGGGAGCTGTTTTTT CASSLPGLAGTGELFF
TRBJ2-7 - many TRBV20-1 TGCAGTGCTAGCAGGATCTCCTACGAGCAGTACTTC CSASRISYEQYF